This is a list of T cell receptor beta chains from one sample in a study of patients and donors after allogeneic stem cell transplantation. MiXCR, run by TCRdb on the RT-PCR reads, gives a single entry per CDR3 protein. Of roughly 250,000 distinct CDR3 sequences detected, roughly 15% appear once; the ten largest clones hold around a tenth. Sample: blood, either unsorted or a sorted T cell fraction (not recorded which). The source is a human donor who was either an allogeneic HSCT recipient or a stem cell or donor lymphocyte infusion donor (not recorded which). It is not recorded whose cells these are; they may come from a transplant donor. CDR3s include the opening cysteine and the closing phenylalanine or tryptophan. The D gene is left open where the match is weak. Where a row states a size, it is once, few, many or the class of an expanded clone; other rows omit it.

abundance	v_gene	j_gene	d_gene	CDR3aa	CDR3nt
.	TRBV12-3/TRBV12-4	TRBJ2-2	TRBD1	CASSLGRTGGPIGTGELFF	TGTGCCAGCAGTTTGGGAAGGACAGGGGGGCCTATCGGCACCGGGGAGCTGTTTTTT
few	TRBV27	TRBJ2-6	.	CASSLDLRLGANVLTF	TGTGCCAGCAGTTTGGACCTCCGCTTGGGGGCCAACGTCCTGACTTTC
few	TRBV5-1	TRBJ2-5	.	CASFSGTRSTETQYF	TGCGCCAGCTTCTCCGGGACTCGGTCCACCGAGACCCAGTACTTC
few	TRBV7-9	TRBJ2-7	TRBD2	CASSLGGLAESYEQYF	TGTGCCAGCAGCTTGGGAGGACTAGCGGAATCCTACGAGCAGTACTTC
many	TRBV9	TRBJ2-3	TRBD2	CASSVGTSGSRVYF	TGTGCCAGCAGTGTCGGGACTAGCGGGAGTAGGGTGTATTTT
few	TRBV20-1	TRBJ1-2	.	CNPQTDAGGYTF	TGCAACCCCCAGACGGACGCTGGGGGCTACACCTTC
.	TRBV7-9	TRBJ1-1	.	CASSLAATNTEAFF	TGTGCCAGCAGCTTAGCGGCAACAAACACTGAAGCTTTCTTT
many	TRBV9	TRBJ2-7	.	CASSVAASSYEQYF	TGTGCCAGCAGCGTAGCCGCCAGCTCCTACGAGCAGTACTTC
.	TRBV6-5	TRBJ2-5	.	CASSYGSRGLQETQYF	TGTGCCAGCAGTTACGGGTCCAGGGGCCTCCAAGAGACCCAGTACTTC
.	TRBV2	TRBJ2-3	.	CASSAREWADTQYF	TGTGCCAGCAGTGCTCGGGAATGGGCAGATACGCAGTATTTT
few	TRBV2	TRBJ2-2	.	CASRESHAGELFF	TGTGCCAGCAGAGAAAGTCATGCCGGGGAGCTGTTTTTT
.	TRBV6-5	TRBJ2-7	.	CASSYPWPEPSYEQYF	TGTGCCAGCAGTTATCCATGGCCCGAGCCATCCTACGAGCAGTACTTC
.	TRBV20-1	TRBJ1-1	.	CSAFGKDTEAFF	TGCAGTGCATTCGGTAAGGACACTGAAGCTTTCTTT
.	TRBV5-1	TRBJ2-7	TRBD1	CASSLGQGALGDEQYF	TGCGCCAGCAGCCTGGGACAGGGGGCTTTGGGAGACGAGCAGTACTTC
many	TRBV12-3/TRBV12-4	TRBJ2-7	.	CASSFAGQSYEQYF	TGTGCCAGCAGTTTCGCGGGACAGTCCTACGAGCAGTACTTC
many	TRBV5-6	TRBJ2-6	.	CASSLGISGANVLTF	TGTGCCAGCAGCTTGGGAATCTCTGGGGCCAACGTCCTGACTTTC
many	TRBV20-1	TRBJ2-5	TRBD2	CSAIAGAGETQYF	TGCAGTGCTATAGCGGGGGCCGGAGAGACCCAGTACTTC
.	TRBV5-6	TRBJ2-1	.	CASSLAGTYLLQFF	TGTGCCAGCAGCTTGGCAGGGACGTACCTACTACAGTTCTTC
.	TRBV2	TRBJ2-4	.	CASSANRLAKNIQYF	TGTGCCAGCAGTGCAAATAGGCTAGCCAAAAACATTCAGTACTTC
few	TRBV9	TRBJ2-7	TRBD2	CASSVRLAGGEQYF	TGTGCCAGCAGCGTTCGACTAGCGGGAGGCGAGCAGTACTTC
few	TRBV7-3	TRBJ2-2	TRBD2	CASSSTSAGELFF	TGTGCCAGCAGTTCTACTAGCGCCGGGGAGCTGTTTTTT
few	TRBV19	TRBJ2-2	TRBD2	CASSIGLAGTGELFF	TGTGCCAGTAGTATCGGACTAGCGGGCACCGGGGAGCTGTTTTTT
.	TRBV5-1	TRBJ1-3	TRBD1	CASSQLDRDSGNTIYF	TGCGCCAGCAGCCAATTAGACAGGGACTCTGGAAACACCATATATTTT
many	TRBV5-1	TRBJ2-3	.	CASSQRTPSGDTQYF	TGCGCCAGCAGCCAAAGGACTCCCTCAGGGGATACGCAGTATTTT
many	TRBV20-1	TRBJ1-5	.	CSARSRRVNQPQHF	TGCAGTGCTAGATCCCGGCGGGTTAATCAGCCCCAGCATTTT
.	TRBV2	TRBJ1-2	TRBD1	CASSARQGAEGYTF	TGTGCCAGCAGTGCTCGACAGGGGGCGGAAGGCTACACCTTC
.	TRBV1	TRBJ2-2	.	CTKRTGELFF	TGCACCAAACGGACCGGGGAGCTGTTTTTT
many	TRBV5-1	TRBJ1-1	.	CASSLGPDTEAFF	TGCGCCAGCAGCTTAGGCCCGGACACTGAAGCTTTCTTT
once	TRBV6-1	TRBJ1-1	.	CASNRDRAGMNTEAFF	TGTGCCAGCAATAGAGATCGGGCAGGGATGAACACTGAAGCTTTCTTT
many	TRBV5-1	TRBJ2-2	TRBD1	CASSFGDRATGELFF	TGCGCCAGCAGCTTTGGGGACAGGGCCACCGGGGAGCTGTTTTTT